This TCR beta chain appears in the sequencing data of a study of cytomegalovirus exposure and HLA in healthy donors. Study-level results: Accounts indicate the classifier identified cytomegalovirus status with strong specificity and sensitivity. In vitro assays verified that three CMV-associated chains recognized CMV antigens specifically.

The assay was immunoSEQ multiplex PCR, and TCRdb's table has in-frame clones only and misses some. Here the sample spans approximately 200,000 clones, roughly 80% being singletons. On this clone itself: Its antigen remains unidentified.

CDR1 is MNHNY and CDR2 is SVGAGI in the germline V gene (reference sequence). Trimming cost V 4 bases and J 4 bases; bases outside gene matches: 6. This CDR3 has 15 amino acids. The source is a man younger than 35 in good health and CMV-seropositive. The rearrangement links TRBV6-6 to TRBJ2-5; 10 bases align to TRBD2. Sequencing input: PBMCs. The CDR3 spells CASSSQREGGETQYF. The CDR3 DNA reads as TGTGCCAGCAGTTCCCAGCGGGAGGGAGGAGAGACCCAGTACTTC.